The next 7 T cell receptor beta chains were all read from a single sample in a study of blood T cell repertoires in COVID-19. TCRdb keeps only in-frame clones here, not all; method: immunoSEQ multiplex PCR. The sample records around 360,000 clones, more than 75% being singletons. Sequenced: PBMCs or T cells enriched from blood (not recorded which). The receptors shown here come from a woman in her 30s who had recovered from COVID-19.

The sample holds one count of this clone. This chain links TRBV3-1 (or the pseudogene TRBV3-2) with TRBJ2-7, with a weak D call TRBD2 (6 bases). Germline values: CDR1 LGHDT, CDR2 YNNKEL (reference sequence). The length of the CDR3 is 17 residues. V lost 4 bases and J 0 bases, leaving 19 bases between the germline ends. CDR3 sequence reads: CASSPGVPGWGSYEQYF. CDR3 coding DNA: TGTGCCAGCAGCCCGGGGGTGCCCGGCTGGGGCTCCTACGAGCAGTACTTC.

A single count supports this clone. CDR3 bases: TGTGCCAGCTCACCACCTAGGACAGGGATCGGCGAGCAGTACTTC. Amino acid sequence: CASSPPRTGIGEQYF. The V gene is TRBV18, the J gene TRBJ2-7, with 8 bases matching TRBD1. The J segment lost 6 bases and the V segment lost 0 bases, leaving 7 bases of the junction unmatched. The germline V gene encodes CDR1 KGHSH and CDR2 LQKENI. The CDR3 length is 15 residues. Filled out from reference TRBV18 and TRBJ2-7, the complete variable domain reads NAGVMQNPRHLVRRRGQEARLRCSPMKGHSHVYWYRQLPEEGLKFMVYLQKENIIDESGMPKERFSAEFPKEGPSILRIQQVVRGDSAAYFCASSPPRTGIGEQYFGPGTRLTVT.

The V gene is TRBV29-1, the J gene TRBJ1-5; a weak D match, TRBD1 (5 bases). V was trimmed by 3 bases and J by 0 bases, leaving 18 bases between them. CDR1 SQVTM and CDR2 ANQGSEA come from the germline V gene. The CDR3 is 17 amino acids. The CDR3: CSVDRCSGGYSNQPQHF. In DNA form, the CDR3 reads TGCAGCGTTGATAGATGTTCGGGGGGATATAGCAATCAGCCCCAGCATTTT. Together with reference TRBV29-1 and TRBJ1-5, the CDR3 gives the full variable domain: SAVISQKPSRDICQRGTSLTIQCQVDSQVTMMFWYRQQPGQSLTLIATANQGSEATYESGFVIDKFPISRPNLTFSTLTVSNMSPEDSSIYLCSVDRCSGGYSNQPQHFGDGTRLSIL.

The chain recombines TRBV19 with TRBJ1-4; D is perhaps TRBD1 (5 bases). The CDR3 is 18 amino acids. V lost 3 bases, J lost 6 bases, and 23 bases lay in between. CDR1 LNHDA and CDR2 SQIVND come from the germline V gene (reference sequence). CDR3 loop: CASSIESFGGGFDEKLFF. DNA of the CDR3: TGTGCCAGTAGTATCGAATCTTTCGGGGGAGGTTTCGATGAAAAACTGTTTTTT.

The chain combines TRBV9 with TRBJ1-6; TRBD1 matches at 9 bases. The CDR3 is 14 amino acids. CDR1 SGDLS and CDR2 YYNGEE come from the germline V gene. V gave up 7 bases and J gave up 7 bases; unmatched junction bases: 6. The CDR3, as DNA: TGTGCCAGCGGCAGGGACAGGGTAAATTCACCCCTCCACTTT. It is translated as CASGRDRVNSPLHF.

The chain carries TRBV14 and TRBJ2-7; TRBD1 agrees at 11 bases. The CDR3 is 16 residues long. V dropped 4 bases and J dropped 5; count of bases not matched to a gene: 10. CDR1 SGHDN and CDR2 FVKESK come from the germline V gene. This CDR3 is CASSRQIPGQGDEQYF. The CDR3 region has the DNA TGTGCCAGCAGCCGACAAATTCCGGGACAGGGGGACGAGCAGTACTTC. The variable domain in full, completed from reference TRBV14 and TRBJ2-7, reads EAGVTQFPSHSVIEKGQTVTLRCDPISGHDNLYWYRRVMGKEIKFLLHFVKESKQDESGMPNNRFLAERTGGTYSTLKVQPAELEDSGVYFCASSRQIPGQGDEQYFGPGTRLTVT.

CDR3 sequence: CASSEYGGRTDTQYF. The DNA of the CDR3 is TGTGCCAGCAGTGAATATGGGGGCCGCACAGATACGCAGTATTTT. The chain joins TRBV6-4 to TRBJ2-3; weak D call: TRBD1 (6 bases). There are 15 residues in the CDR3. Looked up from germline, CDR1 is MRHNA and CDR2 is SNTAGT. The V end lost 3 bases, the J end lost 1 base, and 11 bases lay between the germline ends.